The TCR beta chain under discussion was sequenced for a study of blood T cells in healthy people across ages. Primed by a sample-barcoded 5' primer and a J-beta primer mix, a second PCR proceeded for about 6 to 11 cycles. Using its own MiXCR run on the 5' RACE reads, TCRdb lists one record per CDR3 protein. The profile shows some 1.5 million distinct CDR3 sequences, approximately 43% of them singletons. V was trimmed by 6 bases and J by 10 bases, leaving 16 bases between them. The CDR3 totals 12 residues. Germline-derived CDR1 and CDR2 are MDHEN and SYDVKM. This TCR was sampled from a woman aged 18-29 years in good health. The sample comprised blood. This rearrangement joins TRBV28 to TRBJ2-7, with a possible D match to TRBD2 (6 bases). CDR3 region: CASRSLARAQYF. CDR3 nucleotides: TGTGCCAGCAGAAGTCTAGCGCGGGCCCAGTACTTC. The complete variable domain, with remaining parts taken from reference TRBV28 and TRBJ2-7, reads DVKVTQSSRYLVKRTGEKVFLECVQDMDHENMFWYRQDPGLGLRLIYFSYDVKMKEKGDIPEGYSVSREKKERFSLILESASTNQTSMYLCASRSLARAQYFGPGTRLTVT.